This entry lists 21 T cell receptor beta chains sequenced from one sample in a study of breast tumors, draining lymph nodes, adjacent tissues. Breast cancer patients provided tissue from their axillary draining lymph nodes. TCRdb re-derived calls from the multiplex PCR reads in MiXCR, one entry per CDR3 protein. This sample has under 300,000 distinct CDR3 sequences, with about 34% found just once. Sequencing was carried out using axillary lymph node tissue. The receptors stem from a female donor with breast cancer. Some clones in this sample may be carry-over from other donors' samples.

There are many counts of this clonotype. The chain recombines TRBV20-1 with TRBJ2-1, with a tentative D call TRBD2 (6 bases). With 6 bases removed from V and 6 bases from J, the gap between germline ends came to 18 bases. Germline V gene lookup returns CDR1 DFQATT and CDR2 SNEGSKA (reference sequence). The CDR3 runs 14 residues. CDR3 sequence reads: CSAEGDWGTNEQFF. The CDR3 DNA is TGCAGTGCGGAGGGTGACTGGGGCACCAATGAGCAGTTCTTC.

This chain uses TRBV24-1 with TRBJ1-5; possibly TRBD1 for D (5 bases). The CDR3 is 14 residues long. V gave up 6 bases and J gave up 5 bases, with 13 bases separating them. From germline, CDR1 is KGHDR and CDR2 SFDVKD. The CDR3 DNA reads TGTGCCACCAGTTCTTCAACCAGGGATCAGCCCCAGCATTTT. It specifies CATSSSTRDQPQHF.

The chain carries TRBV19 and TRBJ2-2, with no clear D. Trimming took off 1 base at V and 4 bases at J, with 7 bases between the two ends. Germline lookup yields CDR1 LNHDA and CDR2 SQIVND (reference sequence). The CDR3 runs to 14 residues. CDR3 nucleotides: TGTGCCAGTAGTATAGTAGGCAGCACCGGGGAGCTGTTTTTT. This sequence encodes CASSIVGSTGELFF.

This clonotype showed up many times. The chain is built from TRBV5-1 and TRBJ2-3, with 12 bases identical to TRBD2. Germline V gene data show CDR1 as SGHRS and CDR2 as YFSETQ. Trimming removed 4 bases from V and 3 bases from J; junction bases left unmatched: 3. This CDR3 is built from 15 residues. CDR3 bases: TGCGCCAGCAGCACCGGGACTAGCGGGACAGATACGCAGTATTTT. Translated, it gives CASSTGTSGTDTQYF.

The chain combines TRBV20-1 with TRBJ2-2; TRBD1 matches at 8 bases. The ends lost 3 bases at V and 5 bases at J; junction bases unmatched: 8. This CDR3 contains 15 residues. Germline assignment: CDR1 DFQATT and CDR2 SNEGSKA (reference sequence). CDR3 amino acids: CSARGGQGWTGELFF. CDR3 DNA: TGCAGTGCTAGGGGCGGACAGGGCTGGACCGGGGAGCTGTTTTTT.

This clonotype was seen repeatedly, ten times or more. The CDR3 is CASSRTGTGSQETQYF. The CDR3 DNA is TGTGCCAGCAGCAGAACCGGGACAGGCTCCCAAGAGACCCAGTACTTC. The chain carries TRBV7-2 and TRBJ2-5; TRBD1 aligns across 8 bases. Germline trimming cut 5 bases from V and 1 base from J; bases unmatched to any gene: 9. The CDR3 extends over 16 amino acids. The germline gives CDR1 SGHTA, CDR2 FQGNSA.

This clonotype appeared many times. The chain has TRBV29-1 and TRBJ2-5; a weak D match, TRBD2 (7 bases). Germline CDR1 SQVTM, CDR2 ANQGSEA. Trimming removed 5 bases at V and 1 base at J, with 17 bases between. The CDR3 spans 15 residues. In DNA form, the CDR3 reads TGCAGCGTTAGGGGGGGGACGAGGGGCCAAGAGACCCAGTACTTC. It codes for CSVRGGTRGQETQYF.

This chain joins TRBV10-2 and TRBJ1-1; D not resolved. The CDR3 totals 13 residues. Deletions cut 7 bases from V and 5 bases from J, with 14 bases between. Germline V gene sequence: CDR1 WSHSY, CDR2 SAAADI. CDR3 loop: CASTPLGVTEAFF. The CDR3, as DNA: TGCGCCAGCACCCCCCTTGGAGTTACTGAAGCTTTCTTT.

Worth noting for this clonotype: One base away lies a much larger clone, so this may be a sequencing read error. CDR3: CASSHQGLGYTF. Written as DNA, the CDR3 is TGTGCCAGCAGTCACCAAGGGTTAGGCTACACCTTC. The rearrangement joins TRBV6-5 to TRBJ1-2; D gene uncertain. Germline V gene lookup returns CDR1 MNHEY and CDR2 SVGAGI. V was trimmed by 5 bases and J by 8 bases, leaving 12 bases between them. The CDR3 totals 12 residues.

V gene TRBV19 combines with J gene TRBJ1-2; D might be TRBD1 (5 bases). Trimming removed 7 bases from V and 3 bases from J, with 18 bases in between. The CDR3 length is 15 residues. Germline lookup yields CDR1 LNHDA and CDR2 SQIVND (reference sequence). The DNA for the CDR3 is TGTGCCAGTACCAACGGACTAGCGGGGCACTATGGCTACACCTTC. Its protein is CASTNGLAGHYGYTF.

This clonotype was seen a handful of times. Being one base from a much bigger clone, this may be a read error. J is TRBJ2-1 and V is TRBV7-7; D may be TRBD1 or TRBD2 (5 bases each). The length of the CDR3 is 15 residues. Germline-derived CDR1 and CDR2 are SSHAT and FNYEAQ (reference sequence). The CDR3, as DNA: TGTGCTAGCAGCTTAGGGGACCACTCCTACAATGAGCAGCTCTTC. It yields the protein CASSLGDHSYNEQLF. The whole variable domain, remainder taken from reference TRBV7-7 and TRBJ2-1, is GAGVSQSPRYKVTKRGQDVTLRCDPISSHATLYWYQQALGQGPEFLTYFNYEAQPDKSGLPSDRFSAERPEGSISTLTIQRTEQRDSAMYRCASSLGDHSYNEQLFGPGTRLTVL.

This clonotype occurred many times. The V call is TRBV15, the J call TRBJ2-2; perhaps TRBD2 as D (5 bases). Trimming shortened V by 1 base and J by 1 base, and 7 bases separated the two germline ends. The CDR3 length is 15 residues. Germline loops: CDR1 LNHNV, CDR2 YYDKDF (reference sequence). CDR3 sequence (DNA): TGTGCCACCAGCAGAGTCGGGAAGAACACCGGGGAGCTGTTTTTT. Translated: CATSRVGKNTGELFF.

This clonotype was recorded many times. The chain has TRBV15 and TRBJ1-5; D is possibly TRBD1 (5 bases). V lost 3 bases and J 3 bases, leaving 9 bases between the germline ends. The CDR3 has 14 residues. The germline gives CDR1 LNHNV, CDR2 YYDKDF (reference sequence). CDR3 sequence: CATSRTVFNQPQHF. DNA for the CDR3: TGTGCCACCAGCAGGACAGTTTTCAATCAGCCCCAGCATTTT. Variable domain in full (rest from reference TRBV15 and TRBJ1-5): DAMVIQNPRYQVTQFGKPVTLSCSQTLNHNVMYWYQQKSSQAPKLLFHYYDKDFNNEADTPDNFQSRRPNTSFCFLDIRSPGLGDTAMYLCATSRTVFNQPQHFGDGTRLSIL.

Concerning this clonotype itself: In this CDR3 the conserved last residue, phenylalanine or tryptophan, is missing, so a read error is likely. Because the CDR3's place on the DNA is in doubt, the DNA is left out and the CDR3 is given as listed by TCRdb. The chain employs TRBV20-1 and TRBJ1-2; the table calls TRBD1, which could not be checked here. The germline V gene encodes CDR1 DFQATT and CDR2 SNEGSKA (reference sequence). Ends included, the CDR3 has 16 residues. Here the CDR3 reads CSARDDRDRSFYGYAL.

The chain joins TRBV12-3 or TRBV12-4 to TRBJ2-5; TRBD1 aligns across 10 bases. With 5 bases clipped from V and 2 bases from J, the junction kept 2 bases outside the gene matches. CDR3 length equals 14 residues. The DNA for the CDR3 is TGTGCCAGCAGTCGGGACAGGGGACAAGAGACCCAGTACTTC. Protein: CASSRDRGQETQYF.

This clonotype was seen ten or more times. The chain combines TRBV5-1 with TRBJ2-3; D unresolved. This CDR3 comprises 15 residues. V gave up 0 bases and J gave up 0 bases, with 8 bases separating them. The V gene's germline CDR1 is SGHRS and CDR2 YFSETQ. CDR3 bases: TGCGCCAGCAGCTTGGCCGGCAGTAGCACAGATACGCAGTATTTT. Its translation is CASSLAGSSTDTQYF.

V usage is TRBV10-3 and J usage is TRBJ1-2; 7 bases are a match to TRBD1. After removal of 10 bases from V and 4 bases from J, the junction contained 12 bases not matched to a gene. CDR1 ENHRY and CDR2 SYGVKD come from the germline V gene. CDR3 length: 14 residues. CDR3 DNA sequence: TGTGCCACCGAGGACAGGTCGAGAGTCTATGGCTACACCTTC. It codes for CATEDRSRVYGYTF.

The V and J genes are TRBV12-3 or TRBV12-4 and TRBJ2-7; TRBD1 matches at 8 bases. This CDR3 is built from 19 residues. V was pared by 1 base and J by 0 bases, with 14 bases of the junction left unmatched. The CDR3 spells CASSLGPPGGGQSSYEQYF. As DNA, the CDR3 is TGTGCCAGCAGTTTAGGTCCCCCAGGGGGCGGACAGAGCTCCTACGAGCAGTACTTC.

This clonotype has a handful of counts. The chain has TRBV4-2 and TRBJ2-1; 14 bases match TRBD2. CDR3 size: 20 residues. V gave up 3 bases and J gave up 1 base; unmatched junction bases: 11. Germline values: CDR1 LGHNA, CDR2 YNFKEQ. The CDR3 protein is CASSQEWPGLAGGSYNEQFF. The CDR3 DNA reads TGTGCCAGCAGCCAGGAGTGGCCTGGACTAGCGGGGGGATCCTACAATGAGCAGTTCTTC.

V gene TRBV12-3 or TRBV12-4 combines with J gene TRBJ2-1, with 8 bases identical to TRBD2. The ends lost 6 bases at V and 7 bases at J; junction bases unmatched: 5. The CDR3 runs to 13 residues. The CDR3 sequence is CASRFAGGNEQFF. Here the CDR3 DNA reads TGTGCCAGCAGGTTCGCGGGGGGTAATGAGCAGTTCTTC.

Many counts were recorded for this clonotype. This sequence joins TRBV5-1 and TRBJ2-1; 11 bases line up with TRBD2. After removal of 2 bases from V and 2 bases from J, the junction contained 3 bases not matched to a gene. CDR1 and CDR2 (germline): SGHRS, YFSETQ. There are 16 residues in the CDR3. CDR3 amino acids: CASSLLLAGAYNEQFF. In nucleotides, the CDR3 is TGCGCCAGCAGCTTACTACTAGCGGGAGCCTACAATGAGCAGTTCTTC.